This record concerns one T cell receptor beta chain sequence. This sample is part of a study of blood T cell repertoires in COVID-19. In the study's own analysis: Counts of nucleated cells, estimated from reference gene primer amplification, were obtained. Assay: immunoSEQ multiplex PCR; the TCRdb copy retains only in-frame clones and omits some. The V and J calls and clone size are taken from that table; D and trimming were inferred from the DNA. This sample yields approximately 280,000 clones, of which about 83% are seen a single time; over 6% belongs to the top ten. After removal of 3 bases from V and 3 bases from J, the junction contained 3 bases not matched to a gene. The CDR3 is 15 residues long. Germline loops: CDR1 SGHRS, CDR2 YFSETQ.

The sequenced material came from PBMCs or T cells enriched from blood (not recorded which). The clonotype originates from a woman in her thirties or forties who had recovered from COVID-19. The chain is built from TRBV5-1 and TRBJ2-1; 10 bases fit TRBD2. The DNA for the CDR3 is TGCGCCAGCAGCTGGACTAGCGGAGTCTACAATGAGCAGTTCTTC. This translates into CASSWTSGVYNEQFF.